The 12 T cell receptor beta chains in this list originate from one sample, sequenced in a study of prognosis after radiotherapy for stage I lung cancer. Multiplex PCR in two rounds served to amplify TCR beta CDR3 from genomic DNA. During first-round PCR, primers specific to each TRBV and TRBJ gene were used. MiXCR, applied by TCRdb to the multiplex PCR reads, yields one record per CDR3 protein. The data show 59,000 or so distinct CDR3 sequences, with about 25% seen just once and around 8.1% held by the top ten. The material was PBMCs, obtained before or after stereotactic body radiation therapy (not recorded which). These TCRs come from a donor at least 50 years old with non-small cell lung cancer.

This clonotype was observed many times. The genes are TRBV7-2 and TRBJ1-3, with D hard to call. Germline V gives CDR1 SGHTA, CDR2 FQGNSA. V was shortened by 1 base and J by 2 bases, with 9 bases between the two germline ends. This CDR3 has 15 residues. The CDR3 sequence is CASSLGRTPGNTIYF. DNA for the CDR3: TGTGCCAGCAGCTTAGGGCGTACTCCTGGAAACACCATATATTTT.

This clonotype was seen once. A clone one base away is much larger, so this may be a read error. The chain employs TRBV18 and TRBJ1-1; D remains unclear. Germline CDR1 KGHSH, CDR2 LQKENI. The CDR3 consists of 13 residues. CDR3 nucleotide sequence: TGTGCCAGCTCACCTAACCGCGGATCTGAAGCTTCCTTT. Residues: CASSPNRGSEASF.

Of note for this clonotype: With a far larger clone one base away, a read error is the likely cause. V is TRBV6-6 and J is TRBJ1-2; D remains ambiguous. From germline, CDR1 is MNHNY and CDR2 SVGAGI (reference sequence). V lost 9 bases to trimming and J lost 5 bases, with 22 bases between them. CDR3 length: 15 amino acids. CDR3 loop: CARSTDGGPPYGYTF. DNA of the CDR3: TGTGCCAGAAGTACCGATGGTGGGCCACCTTATGGCTACACCTTC.

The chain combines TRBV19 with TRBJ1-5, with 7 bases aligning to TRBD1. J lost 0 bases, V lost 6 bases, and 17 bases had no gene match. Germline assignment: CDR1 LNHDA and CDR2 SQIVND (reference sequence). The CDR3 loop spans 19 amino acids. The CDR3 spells CASRKNRDRSTYSNQPQHF. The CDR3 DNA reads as TGTGCCAGTAGAAAAAACCGGGACAGATCAACTTATAGCAATCAGCCCCAGCATTTT. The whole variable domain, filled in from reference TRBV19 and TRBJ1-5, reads DGGITQSPKYLFRKEGQNVTLSCEQNLNHDAMYWYRQDPGQGLRLIYYSQIVNDFQKGDIAEGYSVSREKKESFPLTVTSAQKNPTAFYLCASRKNRDRSTYSNQPQHFGDGTRLSIL.

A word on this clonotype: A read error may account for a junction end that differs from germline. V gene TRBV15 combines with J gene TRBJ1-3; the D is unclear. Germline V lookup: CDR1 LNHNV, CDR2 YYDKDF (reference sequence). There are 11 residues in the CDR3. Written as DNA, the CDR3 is TGTTCCACCAGTTCTGTAAACACCATATATTTT. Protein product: CSTSSVNTIYF. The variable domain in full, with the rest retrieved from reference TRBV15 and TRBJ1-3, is DAMVIQNPRYQVTQFGKPVTLSCSQTLNHNVMYWYQQKSSQAPKLLFHYYDKDFNNEADTPDNFQSRRPNTSFCFLDIRSPGLGDTAMYLCSTSSVNTIYFGEGSWLTVV.

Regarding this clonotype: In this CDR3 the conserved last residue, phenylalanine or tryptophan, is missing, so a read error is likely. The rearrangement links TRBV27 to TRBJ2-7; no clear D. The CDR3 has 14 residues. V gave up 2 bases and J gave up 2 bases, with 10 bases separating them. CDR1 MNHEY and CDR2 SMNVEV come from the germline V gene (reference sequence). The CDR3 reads CASSLGPNAYEQYL. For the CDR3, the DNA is TGTGCCAGCAGTTTAGGACCTAACGCCTACGAGCAGTACTTG.

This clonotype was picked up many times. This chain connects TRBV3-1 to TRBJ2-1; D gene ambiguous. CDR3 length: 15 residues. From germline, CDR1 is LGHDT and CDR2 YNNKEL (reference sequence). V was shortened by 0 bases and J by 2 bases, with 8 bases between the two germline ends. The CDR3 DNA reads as TGTGCCAGCAGCCAAGATTACCTCACCTACAATGAGCAGTTCTTC. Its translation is CASSQDYLTYNEQFF.

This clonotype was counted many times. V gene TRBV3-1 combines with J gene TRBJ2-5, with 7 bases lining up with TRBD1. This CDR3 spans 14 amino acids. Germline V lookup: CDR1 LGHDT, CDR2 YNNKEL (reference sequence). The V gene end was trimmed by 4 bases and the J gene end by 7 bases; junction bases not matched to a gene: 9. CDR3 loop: CASSLGQAVATQYF. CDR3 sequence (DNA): TGTGCCAGCAGCCTCGGACAGGCCGTGGCGACCCAGTACTTC.

The CDR3 DNA reads TGTGCCAGCAGCCGTTTAGCCAGGGGAGGGGGCACTGAAGCTTTCTTT. Encoded protein: CASSRLARGGGTEAFF. This chain uses TRBV3-1 with TRBJ1-1; the D gene is possibly TRBD1 (6 bases). V was shortened by 4 bases and J by 4 bases, with 19 bases between the two germline ends. Germline assignment: CDR1 LGHDT and CDR2 YNNKEL (reference sequence). CDR3 length: 16 amino acids.

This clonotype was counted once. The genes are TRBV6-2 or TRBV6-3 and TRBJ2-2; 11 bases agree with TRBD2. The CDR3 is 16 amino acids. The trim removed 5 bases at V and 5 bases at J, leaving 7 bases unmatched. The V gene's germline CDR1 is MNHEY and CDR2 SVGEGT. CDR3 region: CASSPRLAGSTGELFF. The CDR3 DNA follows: TGTGCCAGCAGTCCACGACTAGCGGGGTCGACCGGGGAGCTGTTTTTT.

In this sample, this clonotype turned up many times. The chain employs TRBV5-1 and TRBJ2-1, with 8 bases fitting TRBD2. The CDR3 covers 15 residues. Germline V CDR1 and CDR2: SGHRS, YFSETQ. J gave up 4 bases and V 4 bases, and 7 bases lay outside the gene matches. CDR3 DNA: TGCGCCAGCAGCGGAACTAGCGGTCGTTACAATGAGCAGTTCTTC. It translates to CASSGTSGRYNEQFF.

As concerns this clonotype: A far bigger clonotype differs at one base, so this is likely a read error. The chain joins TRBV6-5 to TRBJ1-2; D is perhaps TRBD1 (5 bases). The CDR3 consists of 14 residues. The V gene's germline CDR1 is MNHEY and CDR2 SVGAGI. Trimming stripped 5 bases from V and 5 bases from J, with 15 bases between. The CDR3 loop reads CASSPTVGGYGYTF. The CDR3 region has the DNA TGTGCCAGCAGTCCGACAGTGGGCGGTTATGGCTACACCTTC.